This record concerns one T cell receptor (beta chain) sequence. Healthy donors of bone marrow made up the group. The data belong to a study of cytomegalovirus exposure and HLA in healthy donors. The PCR made use of 60 Vbeta and 13 Jbeta primers. Only in-frame clones appear in the TCRdb table, and some are missing; sequencing was by immunoSEQ multiplex PCR. The table shows about 200,000 clones, with about 76% occurring only once. Germline V gives CDR1 SGHTA, CDR2 FQGTGA. The CDR3 extends over 13 amino acids. V shed 6 bases and J 7 bases; nucleotides not matched to a gene: 5. The chain is built from TRBV7-3 and TRBJ1-5; 8 nucleotides agree with TRBD1. The receptor's source is a male donor in good health and CMV-seropositive. The material sequenced was PBMCs. CDR3 in amino acids: CASSWDRSQPQHF. The DNA of the CDR3 is TGTGCCAGCAGTTGGGACAGGAGCCAGCCCCAGCATTTT.